One sample yielded the 22 T cell receptor beta chains listed below, sequenced in a study of OX40 agonist ivuxolimab in advanced cancers. Here immunoSEQ multiplex PCR was the method, and the copy in TCRdb shows in-frame clones only, minus some. Among 87,000 or so clones, approximately 86% were seen once, and the ten largest hold 3.8%. The sample here was CD4+ or CD8+ T cells sorted from blood, taken in a trial of the OX40 agonist ivuxolimab. Receptors originate from an adult with an advanced solid tumor such as melanoma, head and neck, liver or kidney cancer.

The rearrangement links TRBV4-1 to TRBJ2-2, with 8 bases matching TRBD2. Germline V lookup: CDR1 MGHRA, CDR2 YSYEKL. This CDR3 region has 20 residues. The junction had 21 bases not matched to a gene; V was cut back by 4 bases and J by 5 bases. CDR3 protein: CASSPVQEAAGVLGTGELFF. As DNA, the CDR3 is TGCGCCAGCAGCCCCGTACAGGAGGCAGCGGGGGTTTTAGGGACCGGGGAGCTGTTTTTT.

The chain employs TRBV28 and TRBJ2-7; D is ambiguous. CDR1 and CDR2 from the germline V gene are MDHEN and SYDVKM. The CDR3 runs 13 residues. V lost 5 bases, J lost 1 base, and 9 bases lay in between. The CDR3 loop is CASSRDTSYEQYF. The CDR3 DNA sequence: TGTGCCAGCAGTCGTGACACGTCCTACGAGCAGTACTTC.

This clone was found once. V and J are TRBV28 and TRBJ1-2; D is ambiguous. The CDR3 length is 13 residues. From germline, CDR1 is MDHEN and CDR2 SYDVKM. V was clipped by 6 bases and J by 3 bases, with 11 bases between them. In DNA, the CDR3 is TGTGCCAGCAGGGACGGGATCGACTATGGCTACACCTTC. Protein product: CASRDGIDYGYTF.

This clone was seen a few times. The chain couples TRBV6-5 to TRBJ1-2, with D possibly matching TRBD1 (6 bases). The CDR3 runs to 13 residues. Germline V gene lookup returns CDR1 MNHEY and CDR2 SVGAGI. V was cut by 5 bases and J by 8 bases, with 15 bases left in between. The CDR3 DNA follows: TGTGCCAGCAGTGTAACAGGGCTGGACGGCTACACCTTC. It codes for CASSVTGLDGYTF.

This chain connects TRBV28 to TRBJ2-4; TRBD1 aligns across 7 bases. This CDR3 comprises 13 residues. V lost 11 bases to trimming and J lost 0 bases; unmatched junction nucleotides: 4. The germline gives CDR1 MDHEN, CDR2 SYDVKM. The CDR3 bases are TGTGCCGGACAGGACTTAGCCAAAAACATTCAGTACTTC. Translating it yields CAGQDLAKNIQYF.

The J gene is TRBJ2-1, the V gene TRBV2; possible D gene TRBD2, 5 bases. The CDR3 sequence is 14 residues long. In germline, CDR1 is SNHLY, CDR2 FYNNEI. Between the trimmed V and J ends, which lost 4 bases and 5 bases, there was a span of 12 bases. In DNA form, the CDR3 reads TGTGCCAGCAGTGGTCCCGTGAGGGACAATGAGCAGTTCTTC. Translating gives CASSGPVRDNEQFF.

V is TRBV10-1 and J is TRBJ2-1; D unclear. Deletions cut 6 bases from V and 1 base from J, with 10 bases between. There are 14 residues in the CDR3. In germline, CDR1 is WNHNN, CDR2 SYGVQD (reference sequence). As DNA, the CDR3 is TGCGCCAGCAGACCGGGTGGATCCTACAATGAGCAGTTCTTC. Its translation: CASRPGGSYNEQFF.

V is TRBV11-2 and J is TRBJ1-1; D gene ambiguous. This CDR3 contains 14 residues. Trimming took 6 bases from V and 4 from J, leaving 15 bases between them. The V gene's germline CDR1 is SGHAT and CDR2 FQNNGV. The CDR3 loop reads CASRGYRRVTEAFF. CDR3 in DNA: TGTGCCAGCAGGGGTTACCGGCGGGTCACTGAAGCTTTCTTT.

The genes are TRBV27 and TRBJ2-4, with 7 bases that match TRBD1. Germline V lookup: CDR1 MNHEY, CDR2 SMNVEV (reference sequence). The CDR3 loop spans 14 amino acids. V lost 2 bases to trimming and J lost 6 bases; unmatched junction nucleotides: 4. Here the CDR3 reads CASSLTGVSNIQYF. In nucleotides, the CDR3 is TGTGCCAGCAGTTTAACAGGGGTTTCAAACATTCAGTACTTC.

The chain joins TRBV2 to TRBJ2-3, with 7 positions matching TRBD2. The V and J ends lost 4 bases and 1 base, in that order; junction bases with no gene match: 5. The germline V gene has CDR1 SNHLY and CDR2 FYNNEI. The CDR3 consists of 15 residues. CDR3 loop: CASSVASGGTDTQYF. CDR3 sequence (DNA): TGTGCCAGCAGTGTAGCTAGCGGAGGCACAGATACGCAGTATTTT. Supplemented by reference TRBV2 and TRBJ2-3, the full variable domain reads EPEVTQTPSHQVTQMGQEVILRCVPISNHLYFYWYRQILGQKVEFLVSFYNNEISEKSEIFDDQFSVERPDGSNFTLKIRSTKLEDSAMYFCASSVASGGTDTQYFGPGTRLTVL.

The chain has TRBV29-1 and TRBJ1-1; D unclear. Germline V gene data show CDR1 as SQVTM and CDR2 as ANQGSEA. The CDR3 is made up of 14 amino acids. V gave up 7 bases and J gave up 0 bases, with 15 bases separating them. CDR3 amino acids: CSGKATRMNTEAFF. CDR3 coding DNA: TGCAGCGGCAAAGCGACACGCATGAACACTGAAGCTTTCTTT.

This clone was seen a single time. The chain couples TRBV7-9 to TRBJ1-1; D is unresolved. The CDR3 sequence is 15 residues long. Looked up from germline, CDR1 is SEHNR and CDR2 is FQNEAQ (reference sequence). Trimming left V 1 base short and J 0 bases short, with 9 bases between. The CDR3 sequence: CASSLEAAMNTEAFF. The CDR3 DNA is TGTGCCAGCAGCTTAGAGGCAGCTATGAACACTGAAGCTTTCTTT.

The sample holds one count of this clone. The CDR3 DNA reads TGTGCCAGCAGCCAATCCGGGACGGACCCCTATGGCTACACCTTC. Its translation: CASSQSGTDPYGYTF. The V gene is TRBV11-3, the J gene TRBJ1-2; weak D call: TRBD1 (5 bases). Trimming removed 5 bases at V and 4 bases at J, with 17 bases between. CDR1 and CDR2 from the germline V gene are SGHNT and YENEEA. The CDR3 covers 15 residues.

This chain uses TRBV5-1 with TRBJ2-7; 7 bases match TRBD1. The CDR3 is 14 residues long. V dropped 6 bases and J dropped 0; count of bases not matched to a gene: 6. Germline V lookup: CDR1 SGHRS, CDR2 YFSETQ. Here the CDR3 reads CASNLDRNSYEQYF. The CDR3, as DNA: TGCGCCAGCAATTTGGACAGGAACTCCTACGAGCAGTACTTC.

The CDR3: CASSPGGSYDYEQYF. The CDR3, as DNA: TGTGCCAGCAGCCCAGGGGGCAGTTATGACTACGAGCAGTACTTC. The chain joins TRBV5-6 to TRBJ2-7; 8 bases are shared with TRBD1. This CDR3 is 15 amino acids long. Germline CDR1 reads SGHDT; CDR2 reads YYEEEE. V shed 4 bases and J 3 bases; nucleotides not matched to a gene: 9.

The V call is TRBV19, the J call TRBJ2-7; no definite D call. The CDR3 totals 15 residues. The germline CDR1 and CDR2 sequences are LNHDA and SQIVND (reference sequence). V was cut by 2 bases and J by 1 base, with 12 bases left in between. The CDR3 loop is CASSINVGQSYEQYF. In DNA, the CDR3 is TGTGCCAGTAGTATAAATGTTGGGCAGTCCTACGAGCAGTACTTC.

The V and J genes are TRBV19 and TRBJ1-5; 7 bases align to TRBD1. The CDR3 contains 16 residues. The germline V gene has CDR1 LNHDA and CDR2 SQIVND (reference sequence). V was pared by 6 bases and J by 0 bases, with 8 bases of the junction left unmatched. The CDR3 spells CASRPEQGPSNQPQHF. In nucleotides, the CDR3 is TGTGCCAGTAGGCCTGAACAGGGGCCTAGCAATCAGCCCCAGCATTTT.

The chain carries TRBV19 and TRBJ2-3; the match to TRBD2 covers 8 bases. The CDR3 runs to 16 residues. J was trimmed by 7 bases and V by 5 bases; bases with no gene match: 14. The germline CDR1 and CDR2 sequences are LNHDA and SQIVND (reference sequence). The CDR3 sequence is CASSAAPAGVRNTQYF. For the CDR3, the DNA is TGTGCCAGTAGTGCCGCCCCAGCGGGAGTTAGAAATACGCAGTATTTT.

This clone has only one observation. The rearrangement uses TRBV14 and TRBJ2-3; 8 nucleotides align to TRBD2. V was clipped by 5 bases and J by 0 bases; unmatched bases: 7. Germline V gives CDR1 SGHDN, CDR2 FVKESK. The CDR3 length is 16 residues. CDR3 in DNA: TGTGCCAGCAGCGCTCTAGCGGGCCCTAGCACAGATACGCAGTATTTT. This translates into CASSALAGPSTDTQYF.

This clone came up a few times. The rearrangement uses TRBV11-2 and TRBJ2-1, with D perhaps TRBD1 (5 bases). The CDR3 covers 16 residues. Looked up from germline, CDR1 is SGHAT and CDR2 is FQNNGV. Trimming shortened V by 2 bases and J by 8 bases, and 19 bases separated the two germline ends. CDR3 coding DNA: TGTGCCAGCAGCTTACCTCAGGTGGGGCTAGGTTATGAGCAGTTCTTC. Protein: CASSLPQVGLGYEQFF. The variable domain in full, completed from reference TRBV11-2 and TRBJ2-1, reads EAGVAQSPRYKIIEKRQSVAFWCNPISGHATLYWYQQILGQGPKLLIQFQNNGVVDDSQLPKDRFSAERLKGVDSTLKIQPAKLEDSAVYLCASSLPQVGLGYEQFFGPGTRLTVL.

This clone was recorded once. The chain recombines TRBV2 with TRBJ2-7; D uncertain. Per germline, CDR1 SNHLY and CDR2 FYNNEI. The CDR3 contains 12 residues. V lost 1 base and J lost 3, with 4 bases in between. CDR3 protein: CASSEEGYEQYF. Written as DNA, the CDR3 is TGTGCCAGCAGTGAAGAGGGCTACGAGCAGTACTTC.

V usage is TRBV18 and J usage is TRBJ2-7; maybe TRBD2 (7 bases). Germline V gives CDR1 KGHSH, CDR2 LQKENI. The CDR3 extends over 15 amino acids. The V gene lost 2 bases and the J gene lost 2 bases, with 13 bases spanning the gap. CDR3 protein: CASSPGGARPYEQYF. DNA for the CDR3: TGTGCCAGCTCACCAGGGGGGGCCCGTCCCTACGAGCAGTACTTC.